This TCR beta chain was documented in a study of blood T cell repertoires in COVID-19. Whole-study context: The samples span acute and convalescent COVID-19 from the United States, Italy and Spain.

How the authors handled the data: Estimation of nucleated cell counts relied on the amplification of reference gene primers. Produced via immunoSEQ multiplex PCR; TCRdb's table is partial and in-frame only. V, J and clone size reflect that table, while D and trimming were determined from the DNA. Of over 50,000 clones listed, around 85% were seen once; the top ten hold 5.3%. Germline V CDR1 and CDR2: SGHVS, FNYEAQ. CDR3 length: 15 residues. Trimming stripped 5 bases from V and 4 bases from J, with 17 bases between. The chain employs TRBV7-6 and TRBJ1-2, with D tentatively TRBD1 (6 bases). Material for sequencing was peripheral blood. This TCR was recovered from a man in his 70s with acute or convalescent COVID-19. CDR3 nucleotide sequence: TGTGCCAGCAGCCCAGTGGGGGGGCGCGGCTATGGCTACACCTTC. It specifies CASSPVGGRGYGYTF.